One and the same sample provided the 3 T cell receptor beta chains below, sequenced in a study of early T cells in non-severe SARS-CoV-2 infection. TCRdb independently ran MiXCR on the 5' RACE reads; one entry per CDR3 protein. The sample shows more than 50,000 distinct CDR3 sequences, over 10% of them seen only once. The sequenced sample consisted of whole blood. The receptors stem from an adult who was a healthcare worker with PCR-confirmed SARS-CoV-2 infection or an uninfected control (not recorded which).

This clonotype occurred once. The CDR3: CSVSVTTLRTDTQYF. In DNA, the CDR3 is TGCAGCGTTAGTGTGACAACCCTCCGCACAGATACGCAGTATTTT. The chain has TRBV29-1 and TRBJ2-3, with D hard to call. The CDR3 is made up of 15 amino acids. Germline CDR1 reads SQVTM; CDR2 reads ANQGSEA. V shed 5 bases and J shed 1 base, with 16 bases lying between them.

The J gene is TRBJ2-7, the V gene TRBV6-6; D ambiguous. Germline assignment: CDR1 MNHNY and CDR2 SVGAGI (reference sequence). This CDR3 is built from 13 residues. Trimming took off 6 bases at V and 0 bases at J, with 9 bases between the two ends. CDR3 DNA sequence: TGTGCCAGCAGGGTAACAGACTCCTACGAGCAGTACTTC. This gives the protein CASRVTDSYEQYF.

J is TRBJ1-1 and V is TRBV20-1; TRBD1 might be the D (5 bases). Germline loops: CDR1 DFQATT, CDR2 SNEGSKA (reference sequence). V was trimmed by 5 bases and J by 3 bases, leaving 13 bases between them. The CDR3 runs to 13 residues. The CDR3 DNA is TGCAGTGCTCCCCCCTCGGGGGACACTGAAGCTTTCTTT. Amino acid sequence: CSAPPSGDTEAFF.